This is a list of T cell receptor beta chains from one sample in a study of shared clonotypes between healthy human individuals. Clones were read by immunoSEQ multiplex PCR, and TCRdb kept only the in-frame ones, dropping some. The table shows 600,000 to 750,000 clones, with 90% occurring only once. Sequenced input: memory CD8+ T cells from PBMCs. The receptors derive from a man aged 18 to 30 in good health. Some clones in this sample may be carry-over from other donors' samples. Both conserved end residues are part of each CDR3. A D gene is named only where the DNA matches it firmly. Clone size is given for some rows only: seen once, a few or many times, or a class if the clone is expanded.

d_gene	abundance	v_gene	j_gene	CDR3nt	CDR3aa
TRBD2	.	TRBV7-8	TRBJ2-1	TGTGCCAGCAGTCTACTAGCGGGACCAAACAATGAGCAGTTCTTC	CASSLLAGPNNEQFF
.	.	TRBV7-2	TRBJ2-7	TGTGCCAGCAGCTTAGCGCTGGGGCGGGCGGCCATTGCCGAGCAGTACTTC	CASSLALGRAAIAEQYF
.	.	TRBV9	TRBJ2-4	TGTGCCAGCAGCGCTTCAGGGGGAGGGACGGACATTCAGTACTTC	CASSASGGGTDIQYF
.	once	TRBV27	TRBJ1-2	TGTGCCAGCAGTTTATACCCCGGAGGATCGCATGGCTACACCTTC	CASSLYPGGSHGYTF
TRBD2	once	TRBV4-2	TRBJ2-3	TGTGCCAGCCGCGGACTAGCGGGAGGAATAGATACGCAGTATTTT	CASRGLAGGIDTQYF
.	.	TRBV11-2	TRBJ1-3	TGTGCCAGCAGCTTAGAGGCAGGCCCCCGAAACACCATATATTTT	CASSLEAGPRNTIYF
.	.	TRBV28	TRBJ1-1	TGTGCCAGCAGCTACAAAACCGGGACAAAAGCTTTCTTT	CASSYKTGTKAFF
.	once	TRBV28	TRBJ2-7	TGTGCCAGCAAAGACAGGAGCTCCTACGAGCAGTACTTC	CASKDRSSYEQYF
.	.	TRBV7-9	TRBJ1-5	TGTGCCAGCAGCTTGGGGGGGACCAATCAGCCCCAGCATTTT	CASSLGGTNQPQHF
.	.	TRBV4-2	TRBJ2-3	TGTGCCAGCAGCCAAGATCAGGTGGATGGGGCCACGATCGTCACAGATACGCAGTATTTT	CASSQDQVDGATIVTDTQYF
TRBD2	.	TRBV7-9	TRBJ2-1	TGTGCCAGCAGCTTAGGCCCCCCTAGCGGGAACAATGAGCAGTTCTTC	CASSLGPPSGNNEQFF
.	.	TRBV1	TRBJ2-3	TGCACCAGCACCATTAGCGGGGTCACGCAGTATTTT	CTSTISGVTQYF
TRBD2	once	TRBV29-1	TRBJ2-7	TGCAGCGCAAGACTAGCGGGGTACGAGCAGTACTTC	CSARLAGYEQYF
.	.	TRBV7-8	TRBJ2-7	TGTGCCAGCAGCTTAGGGGGAAAAGCGTCCTACGAGCAGTACTTC	CASSLGGKASYEQYF
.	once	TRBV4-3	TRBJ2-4	TGCGCCAGCAGCCTAGGACCACACAAAAACATTCAGTACTTC	CASSLGPHKNIQYF
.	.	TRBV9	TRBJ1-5	TGTGCCAGCAGCGCAGGGACCTTGGGTCAGCCCCAGCATTTT	CASSAGTLGQPQHF
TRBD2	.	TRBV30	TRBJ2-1	TGTGCCTGGGAGGGACTAGCGGTCCTCTACAATGAGCAGTTCTTC	CAWEGLAVLYNEQFF
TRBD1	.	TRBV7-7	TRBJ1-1	TGTGCCAGCAGCCCTCACGGACAGGCAGAAGGGGAGGAAGCTTTCTTT	CASSPHGQAEGEEAFF
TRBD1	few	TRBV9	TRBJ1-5	TGTGCCAGCAGCCAGGGGGGTTTTCAGCCCCAGCATTTT	CASSQGGFQPQHF
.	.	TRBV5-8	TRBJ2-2	TGTGCCAGCAACCTCGGGACTCCTAACACCGGGGAGCTGTTTTTT	CASNLGTPNTGELFF
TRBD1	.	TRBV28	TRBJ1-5	TGTGCCAGCAGTTCCCTCCGGGGAGGGGGCGAGGCCTATAGCAATCAGCCCCAGCATTTT	CASSSLRGGGEAYSNQPQHF
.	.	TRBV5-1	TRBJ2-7	TGCGCCAGCAGCTTGCAGGGAGCCCACGAGCAGTACTTC	CASSLQGAHEQYF
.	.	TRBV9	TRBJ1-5	TGTGCCAGCAGCGTAGGACCCAGTAGCAATCAGCCCCAGCATTTT	CASSVGPSSNQPQHF
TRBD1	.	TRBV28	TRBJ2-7	TGTGCCAGCACCCTATTAGGGGACAGGGGTAATCCCTACGAGCAGTACTTC	CASTLLGDRGNPYEQYF
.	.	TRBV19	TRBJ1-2	TGTGCCAGTAGTCCCCACTGGGGTGGCTACACCTTC	CASSPHWGGYTF
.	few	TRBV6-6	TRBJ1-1	TGTGCCAGCAGTTACACGGGGGGTTCTGGGAACACTGAAGCTTTCTTT	CASSYTGGSGNTEAFF
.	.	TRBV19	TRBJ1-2	TGTGCCAGTAGTACAGGGTACACTAACTATGGCTACACCTTC	CASSTGYTNYGYTF
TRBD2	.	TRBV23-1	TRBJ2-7	TGCGCCAGCAGTCAGTCCGATACTAGCGGGAGAACCTACGAGCAGTACTTC	CASSQSDTSGRTYEQYF
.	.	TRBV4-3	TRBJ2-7	TGCGCCAGCAGCCCGGGGTACAGGGCCTACGAGCAGTACTTC	CASSPGYRAYEQYF
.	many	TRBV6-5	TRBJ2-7	TGTGCCAGCAGCGGGAGGGGGCAGAGCTACGAGCAGTACTTC	CASSGRGQSYEQYF
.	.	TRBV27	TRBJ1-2	TGTGCCAGCAGCTTGACGGGGGGATCTGGGGGCTACACCTTC	CASSLTGGSGGYTF
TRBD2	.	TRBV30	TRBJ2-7	TGTGCCTGGAGTCGAGGACTAGCGGGAGGGAACTACGAGCAGTACTTC	CAWSRGLAGGNYEQYF
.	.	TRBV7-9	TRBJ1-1	TGTGCCAGCAAGGGGGACATGAACACTGAAGCTTTCTTT	CASKGDMNTEAFF
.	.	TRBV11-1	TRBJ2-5	TGTGCCAGCAGCCCCCTAGAATCGCAGACCCAGTACTTC	CASSPLESQTQYF
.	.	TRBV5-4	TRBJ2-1	TGTGCCAGCAGCTTGGGGGGGCCCTACAATGAGCAGTTCTTC	CASSLGGPYNEQFF
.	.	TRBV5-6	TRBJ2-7	TGTGCCAGCAGCTTGGCCTATGCCTACGAGCAGTACTTC	CASSLAYAYEQYF
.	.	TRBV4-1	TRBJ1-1	TGCGCCAGCAGCCAAACCCAGGGGAGGGCCACTGAAGCTTTCTTT	CASSQTQGRATEAFF
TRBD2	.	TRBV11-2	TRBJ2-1	TGTGCCAGCAGCTTATTTCCGGCTAGCGGCAATCCAGCAGGCAATGAGCAGTTCTTC	CASSLFPASGNPAGNEQFF
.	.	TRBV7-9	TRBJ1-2	TGTGCCAGCAGCGCCGCTAGCCAGACTTCTAACTATGGCTACACCTTC	CASSAASQTSNYGYTF
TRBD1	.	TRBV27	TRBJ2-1	TGTGCCAGCAGGATTCGGGTAGGGGGCCTTGAGCAGTTCTTC	CASRIRVGGLEQFF
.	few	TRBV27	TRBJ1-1	TGTGCCAGCAGAAACCTGTACACTGAAGCTTTCTTT	CASRNLYTEAFF
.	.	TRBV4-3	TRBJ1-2	TGCGCCAGCAGCCCACGGACAGTTGCGGATGGCTACACCTTC	CASSPRTVADGYTF
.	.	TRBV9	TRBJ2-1	TGTGCCAGCAGCGTACCGGCCCGGGGGCTGAGCTCCTACAATGAGCAGTTCTTC	CASSVPARGLSSYNEQFF
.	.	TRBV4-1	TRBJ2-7	TGCGCCAGCAGCCAGACGCGTTCTTTCCTGACCTACGAGCAGTACTTC	CASSQTRSFLTYEQYF
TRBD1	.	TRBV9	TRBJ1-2	TGTGCCAGCAGCGCGTTCGGGACAGGGGATCGTGGCTACACCTTC	CASSAFGTGDRGYTF
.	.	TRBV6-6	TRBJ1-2	TGTGCCAGCAGTTTTGACAGGCTCCTAAACTATGGCTACACCTTC	CASSFDRLLNYGYTF
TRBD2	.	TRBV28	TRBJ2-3	TGTGCCAGCAGTTCCATCTGGCTGACAGGAGGAGACGGGACTAGCGAATACACAGATACGCAGTATTTT	CASSSIWLTGGDGTSEYTDTQYF
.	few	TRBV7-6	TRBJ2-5	TGTGCCAGCGGTAGTGGGGCTGGAGAGACCCAGTACTTC	CASGSGAGETQYF
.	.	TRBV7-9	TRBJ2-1	TGTGCCAGCAGCTTAGATAACGGGGCCCTCCAGTTCTTC	CASSLDNGALQFF
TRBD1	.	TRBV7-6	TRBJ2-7	TGTGCCAGCAGCTTATATCCCCCCAGGACAGGACAGCAAACACCTAGCTCCTACGAGCAGTACTTC	CASSLYPPRTGQQTPSSYEQYF
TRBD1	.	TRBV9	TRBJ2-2	TGTGCCAGCAGCGTAGCGGGGACAGGGAACACCGGGGAGCTGTTTTTT	CASSVAGTGNTGELFF
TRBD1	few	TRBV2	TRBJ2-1	TGTGCCAGCAGTAAGGGGGCGCATTGGGCTAATGAGCAGTTCTTC	CASSKGAHWANEQFF